The 32 T cell receptor beta chains reported below all come from one sample, sequenced in a study of Ad26.COV2.S vaccination and SARS-CoV-2 variants. Method: immunoSEQ multiplex PCR; TCRdb's copy keeps in-frame clones and lacks some. The top ten clones hold around 2.2% of a sample with some 340,000 clones, approximately 86% of them seen once. Treatment defined: some 20 received Ad26.COV2.S at low or high dose, single or two shots; about 5 received placebo; per-sample allocation not given. Day 63 after the first injection of vaccine or placebo was the sampling time. The source was peripheral blood, collected in a trial of Ad26.COV2.S vaccine versus placebo. The receptors stem from a person aged 18-60 years who received the Ad26.COV2.S COVID-19 vaccine or a placebo.

The rearrangement joins TRBV10-3 to TRBJ2-3; D gene unclear. Deletions cut 6 bases from V and 2 bases from J, with 12 bases between. The CDR3 has 14 residues. The germline V gene has CDR1 ENHRY and CDR2 SYGVKD. CDR3 sequence reads: CAIRRSTSTDTQYF. CDR3 nucleotide sequence: TGTGCCATCAGGCGGAGCACCTCCACAGATACGCAGTATTTT.

This chain connects TRBV7-9 to TRBJ1-6, with a tentative D call TRBD1 (6 bases). Germline assignment: CDR1 SEHNR and CDR2 FQNEAQ (reference sequence). The CDR3 covers 14 residues. Trimming took off 4 bases at V and 7 bases at J, with 11 bases between the two ends. CDR3 sequence reads: CASSYGGRNSPLHF. Here the CDR3 DNA reads TGTGCCAGCAGCTACGGGGGGCGGAATTCACCCCTCCACTTT.

This chain's CDR3 is CASSDIGYGYTF. Here the CDR3 DNA reads TGTGCCAGCAGTGACATTGGCTATGGCTACACCTTC. The genes are TRBV6-1 and TRBJ1-2; D unclear. The V end was cut by 3 bases, the J end by 4 bases, with 6 bases between. The CDR3 consists of 12 residues. Looked up from germline, CDR1 is MNHNS and CDR2 is SASEGT.

The rearrangement uses TRBV3-1 (or the pseudogene TRBV3-2) and TRBJ2-1; a weak D match, TRBD1 (5 bases). The CDR3 extends over 14 amino acids. In germline, CDR1 is LGHDT, CDR2 YNNKEL (reference sequence). V lost 1 base, J lost 6 bases, and 10 bases lay in between. The CDR3 sequence is CASSQAAGFNEQFF. In DNA form, the CDR3 reads TGTGCCAGCAGCCAAGCTGCAGGGTTCAATGAGCAGTTCTTC.

The V gene is TRBV11-2, the J gene TRBJ1-3; D is uncertain. The CDR3 length is 17 residues. The ends were cut back, 2 bases at V and 0 bases at J, with 14 bases in the middle. The germline V gene has CDR1 SGHAT and CDR2 FQNNGV. The CDR3 DNA reads TGTGCCAGCAGCTTAATCTGGCAGGAGCCCTCTGGAAACACCATATATTTT. Protein sequence: CASSLIWQEPSGNTIYF.

V gene TRBV9 combines with J gene TRBJ2-7; TRBD2 might be the D (6 bases). The CDR3 is 15 residues long. The V end was cut by 5 bases, the J end by 3 bases, with 18 bases between. The germline V gene has CDR1 SGDLS and CDR2 YYNGEE. CDR3 sequence (DNA): TGTGCCAGCAGTCCACTAGCCCCCTTAGGCTACGAGCAGTACTTC. Translation gives CASSPLAPLGYEQYF.

This sequence joins TRBV7-9 and TRBJ1-5, with D possibly matching TRBD1 (5 bases). Germline CDR1 reads SEHNR; CDR2 reads FQNEAQ (reference sequence). V was shortened by 0 bases and J by 5 bases, with 5 bases between the two germline ends. This CDR3 comprises 13 residues. The CDR3 DNA is TGTGCCAGCAGCTTAGCGGGGGATCAGCCCCAGCATTTT. Translated: CASSLAGDQPQHF.

The chain combines TRBV20-1 with TRBJ2-7; no definite D call. Germline values: CDR1 DFQATT, CDR2 SNEGSKA (reference sequence). This CDR3 has 11 residues. The V gene lost 3 bases and the J gene lost 6 bases, with 9 bases spanning the gap. As DNA, the CDR3 is TGCAGTGCTAGGCAGTCCCGCGAGCAGTACTTC. Its translation is CSARQSREQYF.

The chain joins TRBV20-1 to TRBJ1-5; no clear D. The germline V and J ends were trimmed by 3 bases and 6 bases, with 9 bases remaining between them. From germline, CDR1 is DFQATT and CDR2 SNEGSKA (reference sequence). This CDR3 has 12 amino acids. CDR3 loop: CSASVDPQPQHF. CDR3 sequence (DNA): TGCAGTGCTAGTGTCGACCCTCAGCCCCAGCATTTT.

The J gene is TRBJ2-3, the V gene TRBV4-1, with D perhaps TRBD1 or TRBD2 (6 bases each). The CDR3 consists of 16 residues. Germline V CDR1 and CDR2: MGHRA, YSYEKL. V lost 3 bases, J lost 5 bases, and 18 bases lay in between. CDR3 DNA: TGCGCCAGCAGCCATGCCCCGCACAGGGAGGTAGATACGCAGTATTTT. Encoded protein: CASSHAPHREVDTQYF.

The V gene is TRBV7-8, the J gene TRBJ2-7; 10 bases map to TRBD1. Trimming cost V 2 bases and J 4 bases; bases outside gene matches: 8. CDR3 length: 16 residues. Looked up from germline, CDR1 is SGHVS and CDR2 is FQNEAQ. Here the CDR3 DNA reads TGTGCCAGCAGCTTAACCCTTCCGGGACAGGGGTACGAGCAGTACTTC. Translation: CASSLTLPGQGYEQYF.

This chain links TRBV24-1 with TRBJ2-3, with D perhaps matching TRBD1 (6 bases). Germline assignment: CDR1 KGHDR and CDR2 SFDVKD. V dropped 3 bases and J dropped 11 bases, with 14 bases sitting between them. The CDR3 has 13 residues. In DNA form, the CDR3 reads TGTGCCACCAGTGATACACAGGGCCTGCGGCAGTATTTT. Translating gives CATSDTQGLRQYF.

The chain links TRBV10-3 to TRBJ2-3; D remains unclear. This CDR3 has 15 amino acids. Per the germline V gene, CDR1 is ENHRY and CDR2 is SYGVKD. Between the trimmed V and J ends, which lost 3 bases and 3 bases, there was a span of 13 bases. CDR3 DNA: TGTGCCATCAGTGACAATGGGTATCGGACAGATACGCAGTATTTT. This translates into CAISDNGYRTDTQYF.

The sample holds one count of this clone. V usage is TRBV5-5 and J usage is TRBJ2-5; 8 bases map to TRBD1. V dropped 4 bases and J dropped 5; count of bases not matched to a gene: 22. The CDR3 sequence is 19 residues long. CDR1 is SGHKS and CDR2 is YYEKEE in the germline V gene (reference sequence). Here the CDR3 DNA reads TGTGCCAGCAGCCCGACGGGCGGACAGGGCAAAAAAACAGGGGAGACCCAGTACTTC. Translated: CASSPTGGQGKKTGETQYF.

The genes are TRBV11-3 and TRBJ2-5, with D possibly called TRBD1 or TRBD2 (6 bases each). The CDR3 has 14 amino acids. The germline V gene encodes CDR1 SGHNT and CDR2 YENEEA. Trimming left V 5 bases short and J 4 bases short, with 14 bases between. Written as DNA, the CDR3 is TGTGCCAGCAGCAGCTGGGGGGCCCCAGAGACCCAGTACTTC. Translation gives CASSSWGAPETQYF. The whole variable domain, filled in from reference TRBV11-3 and TRBJ2-5, reads EAGVVQSPRYKIIEKKQPVAFWCNPISGHNTLYWYLQNLGQGPELLIRYENEEAVDDSQLPKDRFSAERLKGVDSTLKIQPAELGDSAVYLCASSSWGAPETQYFGPGTRLLVL.

The V and J genes are TRBV11-2 and TRBJ1-5, with a weak D call TRBD1 (5 bases). Germline V lookup: CDR1 SGHAT, CDR2 FQNNGV. CDR3 length: 15 residues. The V and J ends lost 2 bases and 0 bases respectively, with 8 bases between them. CDR3 coding DNA: TGTGCCAGCAGCTTATTGGGGGGTAGCAATCAGCCCCAGCATTTT. Its translation is CASSLLGGSNQPQHF.

The chain employs TRBV5-1 and TRBJ2-3, with D hard to call. Germline-derived CDR1 and CDR2 are SGHRS and YFSETQ. V was cut by 0 bases and J by 1 base, with 12 bases left in between. This CDR3 spans 16 amino acids. CDR3: CASSLVRLEGTDTQYF. The CDR3, as DNA: TGCGCCAGCAGCTTGGTTCGTCTAGAGGGCACAGATACGCAGTATTTT. The complete variable domain, with remaining parts taken from reference TRBV5-1 and TRBJ2-3, reads KAGVTQTPRYLIKTRGQQVTLSCSPISGHRSVSWYQQTPGQGLQFLFEYFSETQRNKGNFPGRFSGRQFSNSRSEMNVSTLELGDSALYLCASSLVRLEGTDTQYFGPGTRLTVL.

Many counts were recorded for this clone. This chain uses TRBV27 with TRBJ1-2; 9 positions match TRBD1. The CDR3 is 13 amino acids. CDR1 and CDR2 (germline): MNHEY, SMNVEV (reference sequence). V lost 6 bases, J lost 7 bases, and 6 bases stayed unmatched. The CDR3 DNA sequence: TGTGCCAGCAGGCTACAGGGGGCTGGTGGCTACACCTTC. Amino acid sequence: CASRLQGAGGYTF.

V is TRBV18 and J is TRBJ2-7; D ambiguous. Trimming left V 3 bases short and J 0 bases short, with 6 bases between. Germline V gene lookup returns CDR1 KGHSH and CDR2 LQKENI. The CDR3 totals 13 residues. CDR3 sequence reads: CASSPPTSYEQYF. In DNA, the CDR3 is TGTGCCAGCTCACCCCCAACCTCCTACGAGCAGTACTTC. The full variable domain, with the rest looked up from reference TRBV18 and TRBJ2-7, is NAGVMQNPRHLVRRRGQEARLRCSPMKGHSHVYWYRQLPEEGLKFMVYLQKENIIDESGMPKERFSAEFPKEGPSILRIQQVVRGDSAAYFCASSPPTSYEQYFGPGTRLTVT.

The chain has TRBV11-2 and TRBJ2-5; D may be TRBD2 (5 bases). There are 19 residues in the CDR3. Germline CDR1 reads SGHAT; CDR2 reads FQNNGV. With 1 base removed from V and 4 bases from J, the gap between germline ends came to 25 bases. The CDR3 DNA is TGTGCCAGCAGCTTAGTTTTTGCGGGCAGACTCTCAGAACGAGAGACCCAGTACTTC. This translates into CASSLVFAGRLSERETQYF.

The CDR3 region is CASSLVLANYGYTF. The CDR3 coding sequence is TGTGCCAGCAGCTTAGTATTAGCTAACTATGGCTACACCTTC. The V call is TRBV11-2, the J call TRBJ1-2; D remains ambiguous. From germline, CDR1 is SGHAT and CDR2 FQNNGV. This CDR3 is 14 amino acids long. Trimming cost V 1 base and J 0 bases, with 6 bases left between them.

V gene TRBV7-3 combines with J gene TRBJ2-7; D is uncertain. This CDR3 has 13 residues. Germline CDR1 SGHTA, CDR2 FQGTGA. Trimming stripped 1 base from V and 6 bases from J, with 10 bases between. DNA of the CDR3: TGTGCCAGCAGCTTAATACTACATGCCGAGCAGTACTTC. This encodes CASSLILHAEQYF.

The chain is built from TRBV7-3 and TRBJ2-7; D is perhaps TRBD2 (6 bases). Germline V gene data show CDR1 as SGHTA and CDR2 as FQGTGA. The CDR3 contains 16 residues. Trimming removed 0 bases from V and 3 bases from J, with 15 bases in between. The CDR3 here is CASSLTMRGGRYEQYF. The CDR3 DNA is TGTGCCAGCAGCTTAACGATGAGGGGAGGCCGCTACGAGCAGTACTTC.

This chain uses TRBV19 with TRBJ2-2, with D unclear. The germline V gene has CDR1 LNHDA and CDR2 SQIVND (reference sequence). Deletions cut 6 bases from V and 5 bases from J, with 10 bases between. The CDR3 has 13 residues. The CDR3 coding sequence is TGTGCCAGTAGCCCAACCCAAACCGGGGAGCTGTTTTTT. This sequence encodes CASSPTQTGELFF.

Notes on this clone: One end of the junction does not line up with germline, which may come from a read error. V is TRBV2 and J is TRBJ1-1, with 7 bases identical to TRBD1. There are 12 residues in the CDR3. In germline, CDR1 is SNHLY, CDR2 FYNNEI. CDR3 amino acids: CASRQGNAEAFF. CDR3 nucleotides: TGTGCCAGCAGACAGGGGAACGCTGAAGCTTTCTTT.

The V call is TRBV6-5, the J call TRBJ2-1; TRBD1 aligns across 7 bases. The CDR3 runs 15 residues. CDR1 is MNHEY, CDR2 SVGAGI, per germline. Trimming removed 4 bases from V and 7 bases from J; junction bases left unmatched: 10. The CDR3 reads CASSSLRQGYNEQFF. The CDR3 nucleotides read TGTGCCAGCAGTTCGCTTCGACAGGGTTATAATGAGCAGTTCTTC.

The gene calls are TRBV7-8 and TRBJ1-6, with TRBD1 identical over 9 bases. From germline, CDR1 is SGHVS and CDR2 FQNEAQ. The CDR3 covers 15 residues. V trimming: 5 bases; J trimming: 5 bases; junction bases outside the gene matches: 4. The CDR3 here is CASSRGTGNNSPLHF. CDR3 in DNA: TGTGCCAGCAGCCGGGGGACAGGGAATAATTCACCCCTCCACTTT.

The V call is TRBV2, the J call TRBJ1-2; 10 bases align to TRBD1. The CDR3 has 15 residues. J was trimmed by 7 bases and V by 7 bases; bases with no gene match: 12. The germline V gene has CDR1 SNHLY and CDR2 FYNNEI. This CDR3 is CASIPGQGSGFGYTF. CDR3 DNA: TGTGCCAGCATCCCGGGACAGGGGTCGGGGTTTGGCTACACCTTC.

The chain employs TRBV6-5 and TRBJ2-3, with D hard to call. Germline V CDR1 and CDR2: MNHEY, SVGAGI. There are 12 residues in the CDR3. V lost 6 bases to trimming and J lost 4 bases, with 8 bases between them. The CDR3 loop reads CASRLLSDTQYF. The CDR3 DNA reads as TGTGCCAGCAGACTCCTTTCAGATACGCAGTATTTT.

This clone came up once. The chain links TRBV7-3 to TRBJ2-1; the match to TRBD2 covers 7 bases. CDR3 length equals 14 residues. V lost 4 bases and J lost 9; bases outside the gene matches: 9. CDR1 and CDR2 from the germline V gene are SGHTA and FQGTGA. CDR3 in DNA: TGTGCCAGCAGCTCCCCTGGGGAGGGCGGTGAGCAGTTCTTC. Amino acids: CASSSPGEGGEQFF.

The chain uses TRBV30 and TRBJ1-5, with 7 bases fitting TRBD1. V was pared by 3 bases and J by 3 bases, with 2 bases of the junction left unmatched. CDR3 size: 13 residues. Germline assignment: CDR1 GTSNPN and CDR2 SVGIG (reference sequence). The chain's CDR3 is CAWRGQYNQPQHF. The CDR3 nucleotides are TGTGCCTGGAGGGGACAGTACAATCAGCCCCAGCATTTT.

The chain combines TRBV15 with TRBJ1-2; D may be TRBD1 (5 bases). V lost 2 bases and J lost 3, with 19 bases in between. The CDR3 consists of 17 residues. Germline V lookup: CDR1 LNHNV, CDR2 YYDKDF (reference sequence). The CDR3 DNA reads TGTGCCACCAGCAGACCCCTCCGGTGGGGGGAAGACTATGGCTACACCTTC. Amino acids: CATSRPLRWGEDYGYTF. Filled out from reference TRBV15 and TRBJ1-2, the complete variable domain reads DAMVIQNPRYQVTQFGKPVTLSCSQTLNHNVMYWYQQKSSQAPKLLFHYYDKDFNNEADTPDNFQSRRPNTSFCFLDIRSPGLGDTAMYLCATSRPLRWGEDYGYTFGSGTRLTVV.